Shown below are 20 T cell receptor beta chains from a single sample sequenced in a study of Ad26.COV2.S vaccination and SARS-CoV-2 variants. Some clones are missing from TCRdb's copy, which holds only in-frame ones; the method was immunoSEQ multiplex PCR. The sample yields around 320,000 clones, just over 85% seen once. Indicated treatment: roughly 18 received Ad26.COV2.S at low or high dose, single or two shots; about 5 received placebo; per-sample allocation not given. Day 63 after the first injection of vaccine or placebo was the sampling time. Sequencing used peripheral blood, obtained in a trial of Ad26.COV2.S vaccine versus placebo. Receptors originate from a person between 18 and 65 years old who received the Ad26.COV2.S COVID-19 vaccine or a placebo.

V and J are TRBV7-2 and TRBJ1-1; no reliable D call. The V gene lost 4 bases and the J gene lost 0 bases, with 6 bases spanning the gap. The CDR3 has 13 amino acids. Germline values: CDR1 SGHTA, CDR2 FQGNSA. CDR3 sequence: CASSSSMNTEAFF. CDR3 sequence (DNA): TGTGCCAGCAGCTCTTCCATGAACACTGAAGCTTTCTTT.

Only one count was recorded for this clone. The V call is TRBV30, the J call TRBJ2-7; D possibly corresponds to TRBD2 (6 bases). Germline CDR1 and CDR2: GTSNPN and SVGIG (reference sequence). CDR3 size: 14 residues. Trimming shortened V by 4 bases and J by 7 bases, and 20 bases separated the two germline ends. The CDR3 sequence: CAWNRRDTVREQYF. For the CDR3, the DNA is TGTGCCTGGAACCGGAGGGATACAGTACGGGAGCAGTACTTC.

The rearrangement links TRBV21-1 to TRBJ1-5. TRBV21-1 is a recognized pseudogene. The CDR3 length is 12 residues. For the CDR3, the DNA is TGTGACAATGGTCTAAGCAATCAGCCCCAGCATTTT. It encodes CDNGLSNQPQHF.

The chain uses TRBV5-4 and TRBJ1-6; possibly TRBD1 for D (5 bases). There are 15 residues in the CDR3. The ends were cut back, 0 bases at V and 7 bases at J, with 11 bases in the middle. The germline V gene encodes CDR1 SGHNT and CDR2 YYREEE (reference sequence). CDR3 sequence (DNA): TGTGCCAGCAGCTTGGAAGGGGCAGGGAATTCACCCCTCCACTTT. Residues: CASSLEGAGNSPLHF.

The rearrangement links TRBV7-6 to TRBJ1-6, with a possible D match to TRBD1 (6 bases). The germline V gene encodes CDR1 SGHVS and CDR2 FNYEAQ. The CDR3 spans 13 residues. CDR3 loop: CGSRQAMNSPLHF. For the CDR3, the DNA is TGTGGGTCCCGACAGGCAATGAATTCACCCCTCCACTTT.

This clone has a handful of counts. CDR3: CATSRDWPGTGTPPSEQFF. In DNA form, the CDR3 reads TGTGCCACCAGCAGAGATTGGCCCGGGACAGGGACCCCCCCCAGTGAGCAGTTCTTC. V gene TRBV15 combines with J gene TRBJ2-1; 9 nucleotides match TRBD1. J lost 9 bases, V lost 0 bases, and 18 bases had no gene match. This CDR3 is 19 amino acids long. Germline V CDR1 and CDR2: LNHNV, YYDKDF (reference sequence). The full variable domain, rest sourced from reference TRBV15 and TRBJ2-1, is DAMVIQNPRYQVTQFGKPVTLSCSQTLNHNVMYWYQQKSSQAPKLLFHYYDKDFNNEADTPDNFQSRRPNTSFCFLDIRSPGLGDTAMYLCATSRDWPGTGTPPSEQFFGPGTRLTVL.

The chain combines TRBV4-2 with TRBJ1-4; D gene unclear. Trimming stripped 0 bases from V and 8 bases from J, with 22 bases between. Germline assignment: CDR1 LGHNA and CDR2 YNFKEQ. There are 18 residues in the CDR3. The CDR3 loop is CASSQDLLGGQNMEKLFF. The CDR3 nucleotides read TGTGCCAGCAGCCAAGATTTGTTAGGAGGCCAAAATATGGAAAAACTGTTTTTT.

The chain uses TRBV7-9 and TRBJ1-2; D gene uncertain. CDR1 and CDR2 (germline): SEHNR, FQNEAQ (reference sequence). V lost 5 bases and J lost 4, with 20 bases in between. CDR3 length equals 16 residues. CDR3 sequence (DNA): TGTGCCAGCAGCGAGAGGTCGGATCCCTTGGTCTATGGCTACACCTTC. Translation: CASSERSDPLVYGYTF.

CDR3 sequence: CASSAREGQSTDTQYF. The CDR3 region has the DNA TGTGCCAGCAGCGCTAGGGAGGGACAGAGCACAGATACGCAGTATTTT. The rearrangement joins TRBV9 to TRBJ2-3; tentatively, D is TRBD1 or TRBD2 (7 bases each). The CDR3 is 16 residues long. Trimming removed 3 bases from V and 0 bases from J, with 14 bases in between. In germline, CDR1 is SGDLS, CDR2 YYNGEE.

On this clone itself: Other nucleotide sequences from this sample produce the same CDR3. V and J are TRBV20-1 and TRBJ1-3; D is uncertain. V lost 2 bases and J lost 4, with 3 bases in between. Per germline, CDR1 DFQATT and CDR2 SNEGSKA (reference sequence). This CDR3 is 11 amino acids long. CDR3 sequence (DNA): TGCAGTGCTAGAACAGGAAACACCATATATTTT. Amino acids: CSARTGNTIYF.

The chain combines TRBV5-1 with TRBJ2-3, with TRBD2 matching 10 bases. The CDR3 is 18 residues long. V shed 1 base, J shed 0 bases, and the junction held 8 bases outside the gene matches. CDR1 SGHRS and CDR2 YFSETQ come from the germline V gene. The CDR3 nucleotides read TGCGCCAGCAGCTTGCCGCTAGCGGGGGCCCACAGCACAGATACGCAGTATTTT. It specifies CASSLPLAGAHSTDTQYF.

The chain's CDR3 is CASSLVKGETQYF. As DNA, the CDR3 is TGTGCCAGCAGCTTGGTAAAGGGAGAGACCCAGTACTTC. The chain recombines TRBV5-4 with TRBJ2-5, with D unresolved. Germline V lookup: CDR1 SGHNT, CDR2 YYREEE (reference sequence). The CDR3 spans 13 residues. Trimming took 0 bases from V and 4 from J, leaving 7 bases between them.

This clone was detected once. The chain is built from TRBV5-1 and TRBJ1-5, with D perhaps matching TRBD1 (5 bases). The CDR3 extends over 14 amino acids. Trimming removed 4 bases at V and 6 bases at J, with 14 bases between. The germline V gene has CDR1 SGHRS and CDR2 YFSETQ. CDR3 region: CASSEDSSGQPQHF. In nucleotides, the CDR3 is TGCGCCAGCAGCGAAGACAGTAGCGGTCAGCCCCAGCATTTT.

The genes are TRBV19 and TRBJ2-7; the match to TRBD1 covers 7 bases. Germline CDR1 and CDR2: LNHDA and SQIVND (reference sequence). This CDR3 contains 13 residues. The trim removed 5 bases at V and 6 bases at J, leaving 7 bases unmatched. CDR3 in amino acids: CASSFSRGSEQYF. The CDR3 DNA reads as TGTGCCAGTAGTTTCTCCAGGGGGAGCGAGCAGTACTTC.

The chain carries TRBV5-4 and TRBJ1-2, with D unclear. Trimming took 4 bases from V and 1 from J, leaving 14 bases between them. This CDR3 contains 15 residues. Germline-derived CDR1 and CDR2 are SGHNT and YYREEE (reference sequence). Here the CDR3 reads CASSKERGGNYGYTF. The CDR3 nucleotides read TGTGCCAGCAGCAAAGAGCGGGGAGGTAACTATGGCTACACCTTC.

J is TRBJ2-3 and V is TRBV18; 7 positions agree with TRBD2. The V and J ends lost 2 bases and 1 base, in that order; junction bases with no gene match: 3. This CDR3 contains 15 residues. The germline V gene has CDR1 KGHSH and CDR2 LQKENI. The CDR3 region is CASSPGLAGTDTQYF. CDR3 nucleotides: TGTGCCAGCTCACCAGGCCTAGCGGGCACAGATACGCAGTATTTT.

This clone was seen a single time. The rearrangement joins TRBV6-5 to TRBJ2-7; D is possibly TRBD1 (6 bases). Germline-derived CDR1 and CDR2 are MNHEY and SVGAGI. The CDR3 extends over 15 amino acids. Trimming removed 0 bases from V and 1 base from J, with 10 bases in between. The CDR3 nucleotides read TGTGCCAGCAGTTACTCTCTTACAGGGTCCTACGAGCAGTACTTC. Its protein is CASSYSLTGSYEQYF.

V and J are TRBV9 and TRBJ2-7; 15 nucleotides agree with TRBD2. After removal of 4 bases from V and 6 bases from J, the junction contained 14 bases not matched to a gene. The CDR3 totals 18 residues. The V gene's germline CDR1 is SGDLS and CDR2 YYNGEE. CDR3 protein: CASSPRLGLAGGVGEQYF. CDR3 bases: TGTGCCAGCAGCCCCCGCCTCGGACTAGCGGGGGGGGTGGGCGAGCAGTACTTC.

V is TRBV3-1 (or the pseudogene TRBV3-2) and J is TRBJ1-1; no definite D call. V lost 0 bases, J lost 0 bases, and 11 bases lay in between. Germline V lookup: CDR1 LGHDT, CDR2 YNNKEL (reference sequence). This CDR3 region has 16 residues. CDR3 sequence reads: CASSQERQRLNTEAFF. The DNA of the CDR3 is TGTGCCAGCAGCCAAGAAAGGCAACGATTGAACACTGAAGCTTTCTTT.

This sequence joins TRBV4-3 and TRBJ2-3; tentatively, D is TRBD1 or TRBD2 (6 bases each). V gave up 3 bases and J gave up 2 bases, with 9 bases separating them. The CDR3 has 14 residues. Germline CDR1 LGHNA, CDR2 YSLEER. The chain's CDR3 is CASSHRGPTDTQYF. The CDR3 DNA follows: TGCGCCAGCAGCCACCGGGGGCCCACAGATACGCAGTATTTT.